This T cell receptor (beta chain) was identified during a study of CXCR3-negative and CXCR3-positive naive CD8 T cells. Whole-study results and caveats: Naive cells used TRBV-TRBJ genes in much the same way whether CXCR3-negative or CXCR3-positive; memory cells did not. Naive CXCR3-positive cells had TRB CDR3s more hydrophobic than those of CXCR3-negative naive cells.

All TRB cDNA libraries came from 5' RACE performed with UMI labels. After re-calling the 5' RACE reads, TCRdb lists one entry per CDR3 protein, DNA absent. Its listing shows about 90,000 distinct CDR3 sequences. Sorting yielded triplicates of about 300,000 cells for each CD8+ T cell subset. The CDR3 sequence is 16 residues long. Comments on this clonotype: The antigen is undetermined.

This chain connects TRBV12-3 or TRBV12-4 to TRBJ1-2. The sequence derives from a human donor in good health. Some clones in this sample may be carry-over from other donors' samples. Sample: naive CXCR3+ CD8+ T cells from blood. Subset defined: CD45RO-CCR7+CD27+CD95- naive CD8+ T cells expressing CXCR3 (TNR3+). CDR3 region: CASANYRERVNYGYTF.